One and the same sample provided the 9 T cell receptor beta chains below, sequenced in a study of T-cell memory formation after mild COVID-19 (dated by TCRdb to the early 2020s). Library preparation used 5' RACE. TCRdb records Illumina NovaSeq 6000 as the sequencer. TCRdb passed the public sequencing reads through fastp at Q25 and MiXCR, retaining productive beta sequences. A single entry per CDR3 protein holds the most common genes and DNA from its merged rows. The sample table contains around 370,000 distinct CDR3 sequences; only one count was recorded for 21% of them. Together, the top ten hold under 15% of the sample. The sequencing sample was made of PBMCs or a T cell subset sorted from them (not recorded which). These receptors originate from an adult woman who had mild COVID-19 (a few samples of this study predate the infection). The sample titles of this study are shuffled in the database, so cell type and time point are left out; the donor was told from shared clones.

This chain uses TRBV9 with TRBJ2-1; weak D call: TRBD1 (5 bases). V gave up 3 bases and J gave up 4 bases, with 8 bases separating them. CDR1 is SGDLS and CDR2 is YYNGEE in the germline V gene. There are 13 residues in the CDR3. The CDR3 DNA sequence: TGTGCCAGCAGCGGGGGCCTATACAATGAGCAGTTCTTC. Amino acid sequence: CASSGGLYNEQFF.

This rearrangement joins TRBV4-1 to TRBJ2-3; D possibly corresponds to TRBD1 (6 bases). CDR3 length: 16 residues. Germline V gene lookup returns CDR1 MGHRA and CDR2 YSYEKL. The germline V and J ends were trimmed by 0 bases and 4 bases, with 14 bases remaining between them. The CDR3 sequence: CASSQDWGLGADTQYF. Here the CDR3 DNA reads TGCGCCAGCAGCCAAGATTGGGGGCTTGGTGCAGATACGCAGTATTTT.

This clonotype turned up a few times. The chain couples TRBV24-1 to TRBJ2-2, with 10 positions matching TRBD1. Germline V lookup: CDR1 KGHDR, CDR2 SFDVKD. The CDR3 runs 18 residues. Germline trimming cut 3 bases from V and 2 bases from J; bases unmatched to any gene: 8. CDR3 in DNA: TGTGCCACCAGTGATGCCCCGGGACAGGGGATCAACACCGGGGAGCTGTTTTTT. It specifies CATSDAPGQGINTGELFF.

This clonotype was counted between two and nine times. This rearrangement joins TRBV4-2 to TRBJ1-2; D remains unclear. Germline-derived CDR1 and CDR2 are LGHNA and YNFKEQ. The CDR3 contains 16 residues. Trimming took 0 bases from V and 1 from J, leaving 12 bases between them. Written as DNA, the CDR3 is TGTGCCAGCAGCCAAGACGTAGAGGGATATAACTATGGCTACACCTTC. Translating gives CASSQDVEGYNYGYTF.

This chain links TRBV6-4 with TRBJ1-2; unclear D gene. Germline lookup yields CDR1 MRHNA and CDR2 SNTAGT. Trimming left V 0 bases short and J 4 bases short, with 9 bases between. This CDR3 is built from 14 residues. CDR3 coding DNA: TGTGCCAGCAGTGACTCCGGCGGGATCTATGGCTACACCTTC. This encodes CASSDSGGIYGYTF.

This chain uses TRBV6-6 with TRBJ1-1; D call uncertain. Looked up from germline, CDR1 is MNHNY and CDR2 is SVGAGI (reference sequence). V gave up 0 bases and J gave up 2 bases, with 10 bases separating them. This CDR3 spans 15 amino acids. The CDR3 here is CASSYSGSDNTEAFF. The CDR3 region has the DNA TGTGCCAGCAGTTACTCAGGCAGTGACAACACTGAAGCTTTCTTT.

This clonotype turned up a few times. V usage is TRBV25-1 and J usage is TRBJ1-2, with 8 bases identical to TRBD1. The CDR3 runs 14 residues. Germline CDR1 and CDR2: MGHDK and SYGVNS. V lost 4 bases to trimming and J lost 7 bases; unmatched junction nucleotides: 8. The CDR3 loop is CASSALTGGSGYTF. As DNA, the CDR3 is TGTGCCAGCAGTGCCTTAACAGGGGGAAGTGGCTACACCTTC.

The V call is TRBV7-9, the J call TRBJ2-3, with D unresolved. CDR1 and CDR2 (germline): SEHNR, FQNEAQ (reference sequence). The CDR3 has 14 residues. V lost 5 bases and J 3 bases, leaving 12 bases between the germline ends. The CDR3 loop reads CASSPVLGTDTQYF. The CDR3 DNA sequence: TGTGCCAGCAGCCCGGTGTTGGGTACAGATACGCAGTATTTT. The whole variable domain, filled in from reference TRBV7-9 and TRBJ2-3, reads DTGVSQNPRHKITKRGQNVTFRCDPISEHNRLYWYRQTLGQGPEFLTYFQNEAQLEKSRLLSDRFSAERPKGSFSTLEIQRTEQGDSAMYLCASSPVLGTDTQYFGPGTRLTVL.

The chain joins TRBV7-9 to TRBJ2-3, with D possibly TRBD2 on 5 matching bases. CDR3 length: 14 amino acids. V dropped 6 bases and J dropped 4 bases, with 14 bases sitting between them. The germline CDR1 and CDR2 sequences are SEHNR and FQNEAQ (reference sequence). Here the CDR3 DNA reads TGTGCCAGCAGTACCGGACTTAGCTCAGATACGCAGTATTTT. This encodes CASSTGLSSDTQYF.